This note documents a single TCR beta chain sequence. This record comes from a study of T cell repertoires in cytomegalovirus infection. Looking at the study overall: Indicated by public TCR beta signatures were CMV infection and matching HLA type.

The CDR3 loop spans 12 amino acids. From germline, CDR1 is SEHNR and CDR2 FQNEAQ (reference sequence). Deletions cut 6 bases from V and 10 bases from J, with 13 bases between. TCRdb redid the calling of the reads with MiXCR, one entry per CDR3 protein. The data show roughly 310,000 distinct CDR3 sequences, about a sixth seen once. This TCR was sampled from a human donor in good health (CMV status not recorded). Some clones in this sample may be carry-over from other donors' samples. Sequenced input: PBMCs. V is TRBV7-9 and J is TRBJ2-1; D not resolved. The CDR3 region has the DNA TGTGCCAGCAGTCTAGAAGGCCGCGAGCAGTTCTTC. It codes for CASSLEGREQFF.